This T cell receptor (beta chain) was found in a study of T cells expressing NK-cell markers. TCRdb reprocessed the 5' RACE reads, keeping one entry per CDR3 protein, no DNA. This sample's table reports under 200,000 distinct CDR3 sequences. The CDR3 spans 15 residues. Germline-derived CDR1 and CDR2 are SGHRS and YFSETQ. The chain is built from TRBV5-1 and TRBJ2-7; the TCRdb call, TRBD1, lacks DNA for checking. The sequence was collected from a woman between 18 and 70 years old in good health. The source material was blood T cells: a sorted CD56 or NKG2C T cell subset, CD4+ or CD8+ T cells, or bulk PBMC T cells (not recorded which). The CDR3 sequence: CASSLEADPAYEQYF.